A single sample is the source of the 21 T cell receptor beta chains below, sequenced in a study of CD8 T cells in ankylosing spondylitis. Whole-study results and caveats: Blood from ankylosing spondylitis patients appeared to carry a characteristic roughly 8-variant TCR beta motif.

TCRdb independently ran MiXCR on the 5' RACE reads; one entry per CDR3 protein. The sample yields a few hundred thousand distinct CDR3 sequences, less than 10% seen once. No antigen is known for these receptors. Sequences were obtained from blood, either unsorted or a sorted T cell fraction (not recorded which). The receptors were gathered from a male donor with ankylosing spondylitis.

This clonotype was picked up a small number of times. V and J are TRBV10-3 and TRBJ2-7, with 7 bases aligning to TRBD1. Trimming took 2 bases from V and 2 from J; bases not matched to a gene: 3. Germline-derived CDR1 and CDR2 are ENHRY and SYGVKD. The CDR3 is 14 amino acids. The CDR3 DNA sequence: TGTGCCATCAGTGAGCTGACAGGGACCTACGAGCAGTACTTC. Translation: CAISELTGTYEQYF.

As DNA, the CDR3 is TGTGCTAGTGGTTTACGCGGGCCCCTGAGAGAGACCCAGTACTTC. Encoded protein: CASGLRGPLRETQYF. The V gene is TRBV12-5, the J gene TRBJ2-5; weak D call: TRBD2 (5 bases). Trimming took off 3 bases at V and 4 bases at J, with 15 bases between the two ends. Germline V lookup: CDR1 LGHNT, CDR2 FRNRAP. The CDR3 is 15 residues long.

In this sample, this clonotype turned up a few times. The chain joins TRBV5-1 to TRBJ1-5; unclear D gene. There are 14 residues in the CDR3. The germline V and J ends were trimmed by 4 bases and 5 bases, with 13 bases remaining between them. Per germline, CDR1 SGHRS and CDR2 YFSETQ. CDR3 sequence (DNA): TGCGCCAGCAGCCCGGGCGGTGGGCATCAGCCCCAGCATTTT. It is translated as CASSPGGGHQPQHF.

This clonotype was detected ten times or more. The chain couples TRBV20-1 to TRBJ2-5; the D is unclear. The CDR3 contains 13 residues. Trimming removed 3 bases at V and 5 bases at J, with 13 bases between. The germline CDR1 and CDR2 sequences are DFQATT and SNEGSKA (reference sequence). Here the CDR3 DNA reads TGCAGTGCTAGTGTAGGTGTCCGGGAGACCCAGTACTTC. Translating it yields CSASVGVRETQYF.

This chain uses TRBV5-1 with TRBJ2-3; the D gene is possibly TRBD2 (6 bases). V gave up 2 bases and J gave up 5 bases, with 21 bases separating them. CDR3 length: 17 amino acids. Germline CDR1 and CDR2: SGHRS and YFSETQ. The CDR3 bases are TGCGCCAGCAGCTTCCGGGACCATCCCCCGCGGGGAGATACGCAGTATTTT. Protein product: CASSFRDHPPRGDTQYF.

The chain couples TRBV20-1 to TRBJ1-1; no clear D gene. Germline V gene data show CDR1 as DFQATT and CDR2 as SNEGSKA (reference sequence). The CDR3 spans 15 residues. Between the trimmed V and J ends, which lost 1 base and 1 base, there was a span of 13 bases. CDR3 sequence (DNA): TGCAGTGCTAGAGCGATGGAGCAGACGAACACTGAAGCTTTCTTT. Translated, it gives CSARAMEQTNTEAFF.

This clonotype was counted between two and nine times. Here the CDR3 reads CASSYGGAGGINTQYF. The DNA for the CDR3 is TGTGCCAGCAGTTACGGCGGAGCGGGAGGTATAAATACGCAGTATTTT. The chain links TRBV6-2 or TRBV6-3 to TRBJ2-3; 9 nucleotides agree with TRBD2. Germline V gene lookup returns CDR1 MNHEY and CDR2 SVGEGT. J was trimmed by 7 bases and V by 2 bases; bases with no gene match: 10. The CDR3 has 16 amino acids.

This clonotype was found many times. The chain links TRBV4-1 to TRBJ2-7, with 8 nucleotides matching TRBD2. Germline-derived CDR1 and CDR2 are MGHRA and YSYEKL. Losses at the gene ends were 4 bases for V and 2 bases for J; bases not matched to a gene: 10. This CDR3 has 16 amino acids. The chain's CDR3 is CASSPSWVAGTYEQYF. The CDR3 DNA reads TGCGCCAGCAGCCCGTCTTGGGTAGCGGGAACCTACGAGCAGTACTTC.

This clonotype occurred a few times. The CDR3 loop reads CAGNRDGSYEQYF. The CDR3 bases are TGTGCCGGCAACCGGGACGGATCCTACGAGCAGTACTTC. This chain joins TRBV30 and TRBJ2-7; D may match TRBD1 or TRBD2 (5 bases each). The germline V and J ends were trimmed by 8 bases and 1 base, with 15 bases remaining between them. This CDR3 region has 13 residues. Per germline, CDR1 GTSNPN and CDR2 SVGIG (reference sequence).

This clonotype appeared a few times. V gene TRBV5-1 combines with J gene TRBJ1-1; D perhaps matches TRBD1 (6 bases). CDR3 length: 15 amino acids. CDR1 and CDR2 from the germline V gene are SGHRS and YFSETQ. With 4 bases removed from V and 1 base from J, the gap between germline ends came to 14 bases. The CDR3 region has the DNA TGCGCCAGCAGCCCGGGGGCAGGGGCGAACACTGAAGCTTTCTTT. Its translation: CASSPGAGANTEAFF.

The J gene is TRBJ2-7, the V gene TRBV18; D might be TRBD1 (6 bases). V was cut by 3 bases and J by 2 bases, with 11 bases left in between. This CDR3 has 14 residues. Germline V lookup: CDR1 KGHSH, CDR2 LQKENI. The CDR3 is CASSPDRSPYEQYF. For the CDR3, the DNA is TGTGCCAGCTCACCCGACAGGTCCCCCTACGAGCAGTACTTC.

This clonotype occurred a few times. This chain uses TRBV5-1 with TRBJ2-3; TRBD1 is a possible D gene (5 bases). Germline V gene data show CDR1 as SGHRS and CDR2 as YFSETQ. The germline V and J ends were trimmed by 4 bases and 0 bases, with 12 bases remaining between them. There are 15 residues in the CDR3. The CDR3: CASSRGSRSTDTQYF. CDR3 nucleotides: TGCGCCAGCAGCAGGGGATCCCGTAGCACAGATACGCAGTATTTT. The whole variable domain, filled in from reference TRBV5-1 and TRBJ2-3, reads KAGVTQTPRYLIKTRGQQVTLSCSPISGHRSVSWYQQTPGQGLQFLFEYFSETQRNKGNFPGRFSGRQFSNSRSEMNVSTLELGDSALYLCASSRGSRSTDTQYFGPGTRLTVL.

The chain has TRBV20-1 and TRBJ2-3; 12 nucleotides match TRBD2. CDR3 size: 17 residues. CDR1 and CDR2 (germline): DFQATT, SNEGSKA (reference sequence). V lost 5 bases, J lost 0 bases, and 9 bases stayed unmatched. The CDR3 region is CSAARGLAGTSTDTQYF. In DNA form, the CDR3 reads TGCAGTGCTGCCCGTGGACTAGCGGGAACTAGCACAGATACGCAGTATTTT.

The chain recombines TRBV2 with TRBJ2-5, with D possibly matching TRBD1 (5 bases). Germline CDR1 SNHLY, CDR2 FYNNEI. The CDR3 runs to 15 residues. V was clipped by 2 bases and J by 2 bases, with 12 bases between them. CDR3 amino acids: CASSEQGSTQETQYF. CDR3 DNA sequence: TGTGCCAGCAGTGAACAGGGCAGCACTCAAGAGACCCAGTACTTC.

The gene calls are TRBV2 and TRBJ1-6; D might be TRBD1 (5 bases). The germline gives CDR1 SNHLY, CDR2 FYNNEI. Trimming pared 6 bases from V and 7 bases from J, leaving 13 bases between. This CDR3 is 14 amino acids long. CDR3 protein: CASRVGTANSPLHF. In nucleotides, the CDR3 is TGTGCCAGCAGGGTAGGGACGGCCAATTCACCCCTCCACTTT.

At least ten counts were recorded for this clonotype. The chain has TRBV10-3 and TRBJ1-5; possible D gene TRBD1, 5 bases. The germline V gene has CDR1 ENHRY and CDR2 SYGVKD. The V gene lost 2 bases and the J gene lost 0 bases, with 20 bases spanning the gap. This CDR3 region has 19 residues. The CDR3 loop is CAISETQTLTAPSNQPQHF. The CDR3, as DNA: TGTGCCATCAGTGAGACCCAAACTCTGACAGCCCCTAGCAATCAGCCCCAGCATTTT.

V is TRBV25-1 and J is TRBJ2-7; 7 bases map to TRBD1. The CDR3 consists of 12 residues. The germline V gene encodes CDR1 MGHDK and CDR2 SYGVNS. Trimming at V came to 6 bases and at J to 5 bases, leaving 4 bases not matched to a gene. As DNA, the CDR3 is TGTGCCAGCAGCGATACAGGGGACGAGCAGTACTTC. It codes for CASSDTGDEQYF.

Many counts were recorded for this clonotype. CDR3 sequence: CASSLGISSGNTIYF. The CDR3 nucleotides are TGTGCCAGCAGCTTAGGAATCTCCTCTGGAAACACCATATATTTT. The genes are TRBV7-6 and TRBJ1-3; D is ambiguous. V was trimmed by 1 base and J by 0 bases, leaving 7 bases between them. The CDR3 extends over 15 amino acids. CDR1 is SGHVS and CDR2 is FNYEAQ in the germline V gene.

In its sample, this clonotype was seen a few times. This rearrangement joins TRBV11-2 to TRBJ2-3; D possibly uses TRBD1 or TRBD2 (5 bases each). Germline V gene data show CDR1 as SGHAT and CDR2 as FQNNGV. CDR3 length: 18 residues. Trimming cost V 0 bases and J 0 bases, with 16 bases left between them. Here the CDR3 reads CASSLDPGARPSTDTQYF. Written as DNA, the CDR3 is TGTGCCAGCAGCTTAGATCCCGGGGCGAGACCTAGCACAGATACGCAGTATTTT.

This chain uses TRBV24-1 with TRBJ2-3; 8 bases fit TRBD2. V lost 0 bases to trimming and J lost 8 bases; unmatched junction nucleotides: 6. CDR3 length equals 15 residues. Per germline, CDR1 KGHDR and CDR2 SFDVKD. CDR3 residues: CATSDLPGREGTQYF. CDR3 in DNA: TGTGCCACCAGTGATTTGCCCGGGAGGGAAGGTACGCAGTATTTT.

V gene TRBV7-6 combines with J gene TRBJ2-3, with 14 bases aligning to TRBD2. This CDR3 is 19 amino acids long. Unmatched junction bases numbered 10, after V lost 1 base and J lost 4 bases. Germline CDR1 and CDR2: SGHVS and FNYEAQ. CDR3 bases: TGTGCCAGCAGCTTAGAGAGGGGGACTAGCGGGAGAATATCAGATACGCAGTATTTT. Its translation: CASSLERGTSGRISDTQYF.